There are a few counts of the clone carrying this T cell receptor beta chain. This entry comes from a study of blood T cells in healthy people across ages. A second PCR of roughly 6 to 12 cycles used a sample-barcoded 5' primer and a J-beta primer mix. Each of the samples gave a minimum of 2.5 million paired-end reads that contained CDR3. MiXCR, run by TCRdb on the 5' RACE reads, gives a single entry per CDR3 protein. This table has about 1.4 million distinct CDR3 sequences, approximately 59% appearing once. This receptor was identified in a man younger than 35 in good health. The sequencing sample was made of blood.

In DNA form, the CDR3 reads TGCAGTGCTAGAGGTCCAGCGGGTTTACAAGAGACCCAGTACTTC. It codes for CSARGPAGLQETQYF. The chain is built from TRBV20-1 and TRBJ2-5, with a tentative D call TRBD2 (6 bases). CDR3 size: 15 residues. Germline loops: CDR1 DFQATT, CDR2 SNEGSKA (reference sequence). The V and J ends lost 1 base and 2 bases respectively, with 14 bases between them.